Ten or more counts support the clone carrying this TCR beta chain. Its antigen is undetermined. Study results and limitations: Tumor memory CD4+ T cell TCR gene usage clustered with blood and lymph node memory CD4+ cells and lymph node naive CD4+ cells.

Semi-nested PCR with Nested Universal Primer A followed constant-region reverse priming of full-length variable regions. TCRdb used MiXCR to reprocess the 5' RACE reads, holding one entry per CDR3 protein. In the table there are 30,000 to 40,000 distinct CDR3 sequences, about a quarter of which are singletons. V lost 7 bases and J 7 bases, leaving 17 bases between the germline ends. The CDR3 extends over 15 amino acids. Germline V gene sequence: CDR1 MNHEY, CDR2 SVGAGI. Naive CD4+ T cells were purified with Tregs depleted by CD25. The sequencing sample was made of naive CD4+ T cells sorted from a lymph node. Subset given: naive CD4+ T cells, CD4+CD45RA+CD25-. This TCR came from a female donor with breast cancer. The chain combines TRBV6-5 with TRBJ1-6; tentative D call: TRBD1 (5 bases). CDR3 sequence: CASNRLGAENSPLHF. DNA of the CDR3: TGTGCCAGCAACCGATTAGGGGCAGAAAATTCACCCCTCCACTTT.